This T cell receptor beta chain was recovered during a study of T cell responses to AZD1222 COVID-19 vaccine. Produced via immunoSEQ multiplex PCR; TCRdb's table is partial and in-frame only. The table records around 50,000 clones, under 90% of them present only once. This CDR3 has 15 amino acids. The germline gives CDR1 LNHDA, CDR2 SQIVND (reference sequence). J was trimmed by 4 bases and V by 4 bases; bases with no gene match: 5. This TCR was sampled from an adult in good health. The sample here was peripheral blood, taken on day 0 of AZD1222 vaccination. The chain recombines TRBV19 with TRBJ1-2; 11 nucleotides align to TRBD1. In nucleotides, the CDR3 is TGTGCCAGTAGTAAAAGGACAGGGGGCTCCTATGGCTACACCTTC. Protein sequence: CASSKRTGGSYGYTF.